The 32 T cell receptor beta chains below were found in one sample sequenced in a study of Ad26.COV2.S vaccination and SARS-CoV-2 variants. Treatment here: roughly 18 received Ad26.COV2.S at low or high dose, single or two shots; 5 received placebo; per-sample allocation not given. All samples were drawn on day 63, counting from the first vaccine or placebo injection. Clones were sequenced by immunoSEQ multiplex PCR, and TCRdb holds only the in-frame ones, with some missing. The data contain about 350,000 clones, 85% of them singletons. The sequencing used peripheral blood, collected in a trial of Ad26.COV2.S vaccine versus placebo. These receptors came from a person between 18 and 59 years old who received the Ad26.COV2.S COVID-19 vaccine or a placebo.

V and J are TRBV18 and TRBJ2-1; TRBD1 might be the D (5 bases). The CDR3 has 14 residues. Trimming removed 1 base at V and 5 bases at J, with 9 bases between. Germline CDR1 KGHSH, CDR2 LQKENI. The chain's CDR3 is CASSPQTVNNEQFF. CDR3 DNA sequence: TGTGCCAGCTCACCACAGACAGTAAACAATGAGCAGTTCTTC.

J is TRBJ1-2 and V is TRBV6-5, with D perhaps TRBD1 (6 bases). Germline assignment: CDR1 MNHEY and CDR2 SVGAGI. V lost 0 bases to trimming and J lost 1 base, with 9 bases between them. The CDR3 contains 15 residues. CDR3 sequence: CASSYSRGHNYGYTF. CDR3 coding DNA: TGTGCCAGCAGTTACTCCAGGGGCCATAACTATGGCTACACCTTC.

Here the CDR3 DNA reads TGTGCCAGCAGCTTCTCTCTCCTCGCCGGGCAGCAAGAGACCCAGTACTTC. Translated, it gives CASSFSLLAGQQETQYF. V gene TRBV7-2 combines with J gene TRBJ2-5; D remains ambiguous. The length of the CDR3 is 17 residues. V lost 3 bases and J lost 2, with 19 bases in between. In germline, CDR1 is SGHTA, CDR2 FQGNSA.

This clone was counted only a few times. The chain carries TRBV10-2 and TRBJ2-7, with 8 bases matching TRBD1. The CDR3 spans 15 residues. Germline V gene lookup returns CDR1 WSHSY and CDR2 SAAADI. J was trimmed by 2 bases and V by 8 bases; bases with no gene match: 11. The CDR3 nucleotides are TGCGCCAGCGGCCAAACCGGGACAGGAGCCTACGAGCAGTACTTC. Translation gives CASGQTGTGAYEQYF.

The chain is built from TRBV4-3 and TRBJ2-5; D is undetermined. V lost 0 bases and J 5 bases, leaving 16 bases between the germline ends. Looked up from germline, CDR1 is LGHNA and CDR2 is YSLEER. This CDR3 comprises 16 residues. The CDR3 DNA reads TGCGCCAGCAGCCAAGAGTTATCGAGATCGAGGGAGACCCAGTACTTC. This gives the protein CASSQELSRSRETQYF.

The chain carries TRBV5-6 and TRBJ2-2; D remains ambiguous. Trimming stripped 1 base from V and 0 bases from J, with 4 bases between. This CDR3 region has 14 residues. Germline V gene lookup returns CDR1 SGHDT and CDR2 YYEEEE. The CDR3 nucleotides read TGTGCCAGCAGCTTGTATGCGAACACCGGGGAGCTGTTTTTT. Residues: CASSLYANTGELFF.

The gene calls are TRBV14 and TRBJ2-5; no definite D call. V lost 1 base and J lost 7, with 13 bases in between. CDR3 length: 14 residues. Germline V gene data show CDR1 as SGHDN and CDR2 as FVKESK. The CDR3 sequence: CASSQVRFGGTQYF. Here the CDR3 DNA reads TGTGCCAGCAGCCAAGTTAGATTCGGTGGGACCCAGTACTTC.

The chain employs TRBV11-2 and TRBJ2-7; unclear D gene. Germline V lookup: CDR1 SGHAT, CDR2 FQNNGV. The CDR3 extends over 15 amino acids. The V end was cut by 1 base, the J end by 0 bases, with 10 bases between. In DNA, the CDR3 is TGTGCCAGCAGCTTAGGGCCAGCTCTCTCCTACGAGCAGTACTTC. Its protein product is CASSLGPALSYEQYF.

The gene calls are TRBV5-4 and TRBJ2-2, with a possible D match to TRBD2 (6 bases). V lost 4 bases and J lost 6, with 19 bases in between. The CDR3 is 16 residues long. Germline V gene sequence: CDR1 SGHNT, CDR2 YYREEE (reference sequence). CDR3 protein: CASSQFGGSVPGELFF. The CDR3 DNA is TGTGCCAGCAGCCAGTTTGGAGGGAGTGTCCCCGGGGAGCTGTTTTTT.

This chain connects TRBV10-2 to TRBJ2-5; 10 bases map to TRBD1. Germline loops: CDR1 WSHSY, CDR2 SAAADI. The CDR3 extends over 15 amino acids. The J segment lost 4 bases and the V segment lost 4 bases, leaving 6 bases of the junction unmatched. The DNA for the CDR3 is TGCGCCAGCAGTGGGTTCCGGGACAGGGGAGAGACCCAGTACTTC. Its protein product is CASSGFRDRGETQYF.

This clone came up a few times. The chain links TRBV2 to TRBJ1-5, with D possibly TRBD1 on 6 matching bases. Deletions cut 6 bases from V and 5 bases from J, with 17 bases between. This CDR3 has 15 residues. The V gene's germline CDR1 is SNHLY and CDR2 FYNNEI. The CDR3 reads CASRKGGRADQPQHF. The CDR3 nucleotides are TGTGCCAGCAGGAAAGGGGGTAGGGCAGATCAGCCCCAGCATTTT.

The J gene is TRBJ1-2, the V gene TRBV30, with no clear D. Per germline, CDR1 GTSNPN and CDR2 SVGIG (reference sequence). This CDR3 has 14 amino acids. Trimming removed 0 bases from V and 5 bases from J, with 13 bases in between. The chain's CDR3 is CAWSVPPGGYGYTF. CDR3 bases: TGTGCCTGGAGTGTACCCCCCGGCGGGTATGGCTACACCTTC.

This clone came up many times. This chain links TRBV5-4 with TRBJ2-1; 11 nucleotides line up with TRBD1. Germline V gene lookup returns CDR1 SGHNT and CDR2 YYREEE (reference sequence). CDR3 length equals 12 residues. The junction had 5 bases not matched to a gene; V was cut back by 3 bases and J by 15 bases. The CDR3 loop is CASSWGQGGLFF. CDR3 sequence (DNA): TGTGCCAGCAGCTGGGGACAGGGGGGTCTGTTCTTC.

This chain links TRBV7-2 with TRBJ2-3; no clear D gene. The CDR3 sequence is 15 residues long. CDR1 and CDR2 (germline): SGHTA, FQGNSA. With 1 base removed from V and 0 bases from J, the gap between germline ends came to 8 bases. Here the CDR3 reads CASSLGGRSTDTQYF. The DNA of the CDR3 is TGTGCCAGCAGCTTAGGTGGCAGGAGCACAGATACGCAGTATTTT.

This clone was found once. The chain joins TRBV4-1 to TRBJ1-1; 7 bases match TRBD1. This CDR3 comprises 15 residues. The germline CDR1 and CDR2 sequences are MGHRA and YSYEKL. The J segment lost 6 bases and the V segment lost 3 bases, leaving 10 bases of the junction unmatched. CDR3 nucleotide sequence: TGCGCCAGCAGCCAGATATCGACAGGGAGGGCTGAAGCTTTCTTT. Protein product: CASSQISTGRAEAFF.

CDR3 amino acids: CASSPREGGIAGNTIYF. CDR3 coding DNA: TGTGCCAGCTCACCACGAGAAGGGGGCATCGCTGGAAACACCATATATTTT. The chain combines TRBV18 with TRBJ1-3, with 7 bases lining up with TRBD1. This CDR3 region has 17 residues. Germline values: CDR1 KGHSH, CDR2 LQKENI. J lost 2 bases, V lost 1 base, and 8 bases had no gene match.

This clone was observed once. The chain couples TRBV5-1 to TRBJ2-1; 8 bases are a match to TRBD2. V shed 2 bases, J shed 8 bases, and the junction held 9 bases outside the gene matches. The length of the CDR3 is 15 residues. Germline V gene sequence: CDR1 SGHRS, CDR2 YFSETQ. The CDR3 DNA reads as TGCGCCAGCAGCTTTCGAGCGGGAGTAGTAGATGAGCAGTTCTTC. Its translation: CASSFRAGVVDEQFF. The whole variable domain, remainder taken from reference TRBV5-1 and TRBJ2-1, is KAGVTQTPRYLIKTRGQQVTLSCSPISGHRSVSWYQQTPGQGLQFLFEYFSETQRNKGNFPGRFSGRQFSNSRSEMNVSTLELGDSALYLCASSFRAGVVDEQFFGPGTRLTVL.

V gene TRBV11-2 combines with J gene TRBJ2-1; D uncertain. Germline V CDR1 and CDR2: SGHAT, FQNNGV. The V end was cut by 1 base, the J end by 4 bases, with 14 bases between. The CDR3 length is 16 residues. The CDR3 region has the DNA TGTGCCAGCAGCTTAGGACCCCGCATAAAATACAATGAGCAGTTCTTC. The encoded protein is CASSLGPRIKYNEQFF. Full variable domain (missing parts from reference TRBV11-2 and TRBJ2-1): EAGVAQSPRYKIIEKRQSVAFWCNPISGHATLYWYQQILGQGPKLLIQFQNNGVVDDSQLPKDRFSAERLKGVDSTLKIQPAKLEDSAVYLCASSLGPRIKYNEQFFGPGTRLTVL.

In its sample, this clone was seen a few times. CDR3 in amino acids: CSAGTYNEQFF. The CDR3 DNA reads as TGCAGTGCCGGAACCTACAATGAGCAGTTCTTC. The rearrangement joins TRBV20-1 to TRBJ2-1; D not certain. Germline CDR1 reads DFQATT; CDR2 reads SNEGSKA (reference sequence). The CDR3 runs 11 residues. V lost 6 bases and J 2 bases, leaving 5 bases between the germline ends.

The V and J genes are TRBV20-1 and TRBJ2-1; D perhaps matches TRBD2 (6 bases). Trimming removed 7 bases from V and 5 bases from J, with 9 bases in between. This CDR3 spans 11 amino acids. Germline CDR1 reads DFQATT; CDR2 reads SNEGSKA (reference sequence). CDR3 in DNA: TGCAGTGGGGGACTTAACAATGAGCAGTTCTTC. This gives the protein CSGGLNNEQFF.

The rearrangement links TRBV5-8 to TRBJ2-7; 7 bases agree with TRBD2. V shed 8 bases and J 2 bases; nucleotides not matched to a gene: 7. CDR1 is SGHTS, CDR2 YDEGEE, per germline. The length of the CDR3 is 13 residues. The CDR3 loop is CARRTRPTYEQYF. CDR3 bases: TGTGCCAGGAGGACTAGACCGACCTACGAGCAGTACTTC.

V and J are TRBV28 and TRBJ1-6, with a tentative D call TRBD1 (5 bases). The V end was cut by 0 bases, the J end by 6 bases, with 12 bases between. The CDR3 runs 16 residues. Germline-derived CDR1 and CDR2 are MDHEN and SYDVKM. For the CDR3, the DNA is TGTGCCAGCAGTTTATGGGTGGGGCCGACTAATTCACCCCTCCACTTT. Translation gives CASSLWVGPTNSPLHF.

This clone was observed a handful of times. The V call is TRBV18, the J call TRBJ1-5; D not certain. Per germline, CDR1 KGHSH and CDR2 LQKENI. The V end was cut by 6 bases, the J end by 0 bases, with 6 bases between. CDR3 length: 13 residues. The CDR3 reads CASSKDSNQPQHF. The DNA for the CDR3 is TGTGCCAGCTCGAAGGATAGCAATCAGCCCCAGCATTTT.

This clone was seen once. CDR3 DNA sequence: TGCGCCAGCAGGGCCCTTGGGGTTGAGCAGTTCTTC. It translates to CASRALGVEQFF. The chain recombines TRBV10-2 with TRBJ2-1, with unresolved D. Germline values: CDR1 WSHSY, CDR2 SAAADI. The germline V and J ends were trimmed by 6 bases and 9 bases, with 12 bases remaining between them. The CDR3 totals 12 residues.

The CDR3 DNA is TGTGCCAGCAGCTTAGCAGCGGGGCTATTGGCTACGCAGTATTTT. The encoded protein is CASSLAAGLLATQYF. This chain links TRBV7-9 with TRBJ2-3; TRBD2 matches at 7 bases. Germline V lookup: CDR1 SEHNR, CDR2 FQNEAQ (reference sequence). The CDR3 runs 15 residues. The V and J ends lost 0 bases and 8 bases, in that order; junction bases with no gene match: 8.

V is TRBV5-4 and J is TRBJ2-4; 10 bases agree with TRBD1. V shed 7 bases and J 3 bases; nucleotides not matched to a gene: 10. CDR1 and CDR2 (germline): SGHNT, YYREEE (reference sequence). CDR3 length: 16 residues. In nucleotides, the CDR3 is TGTGCCAGCCGGGGGCCCGGGACAGGGGACAAAAACATTCAGTACTTC. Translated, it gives CASRGPGTGDKNIQYF.

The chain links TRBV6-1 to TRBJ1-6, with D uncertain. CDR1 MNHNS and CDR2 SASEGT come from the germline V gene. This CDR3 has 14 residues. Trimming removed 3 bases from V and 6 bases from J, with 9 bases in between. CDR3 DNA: TGTGCCAGCAGTGATGGGAGGATTAATTCACCCCTCCACTTT. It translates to CASSDGRINSPLHF.

The CDR3 protein is CASRDRADVWGYTF. The CDR3 DNA is TGTGCCAGTCGGGACAGGGCCGATGTTTGGGGCTACACCTTC. The V call is TRBV19, the J call TRBJ1-2, with 9 bases aligning to TRBD1. The CDR3 has 14 residues. Germline CDR1 and CDR2: LNHDA and SQIVND (reference sequence). J was trimmed by 8 bases and V by 8 bases; bases with no gene match: 12.

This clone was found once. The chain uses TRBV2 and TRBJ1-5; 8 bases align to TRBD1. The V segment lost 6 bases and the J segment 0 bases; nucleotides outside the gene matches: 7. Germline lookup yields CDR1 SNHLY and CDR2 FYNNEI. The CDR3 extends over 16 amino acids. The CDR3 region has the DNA TGTGCCAGCAGAACACAGGGGGGACATAGCAATCAGCCCCAGCATTTT. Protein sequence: CASRTQGGHSNQPQHF.

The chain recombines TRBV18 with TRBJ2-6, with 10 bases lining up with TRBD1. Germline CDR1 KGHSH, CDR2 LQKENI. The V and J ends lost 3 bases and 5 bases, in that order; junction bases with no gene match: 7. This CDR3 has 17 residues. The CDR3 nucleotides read TGTGCCAGCTCACCGTATGGACAGGGGGTATGGGCCAACGTCCTGACTTTC. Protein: CASSPYGQGVWANVLTF. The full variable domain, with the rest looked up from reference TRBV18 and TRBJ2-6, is NAGVMQNPRHLVRRRGQEARLRCSPMKGHSHVYWYRQLPEEGLKFMVYLQKENIIDESGMPKERFSAEFPKEGPSILRIQQVVRGDSAAYFCASSPYGQGVWANVLTFGAGSRLTVL.

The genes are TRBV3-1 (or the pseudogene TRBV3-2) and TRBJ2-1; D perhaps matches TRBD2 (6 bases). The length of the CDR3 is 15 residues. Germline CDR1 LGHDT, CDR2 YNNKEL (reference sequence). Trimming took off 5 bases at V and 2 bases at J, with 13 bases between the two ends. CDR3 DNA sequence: TGTGCCAGCAGCAAGCGGCGGGGCGCCTACAATGAGCAGTTCTTC. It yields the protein CASSKRRGAYNEQFF.

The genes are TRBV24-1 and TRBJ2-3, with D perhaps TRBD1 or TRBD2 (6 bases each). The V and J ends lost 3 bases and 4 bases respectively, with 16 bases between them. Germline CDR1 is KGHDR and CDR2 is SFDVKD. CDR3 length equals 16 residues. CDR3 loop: CATSDPSRGASDTQYF. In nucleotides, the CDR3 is TGTGCCACCAGTGATCCCTCGAGGGGGGCGTCAGATACGCAGTATTTT.